This record concerns one T cell receptor (beta chain) sequence. As yet, its antigen is unknown. Peripheral blood and lesional scalp punch biopsies came from alopecia areata patients. These data belong to a study of CD8+ T cells in alopecia areata. Study-level background: Twice daily, treated patients received 5 to 10 mg of oral tofacitinib. Findings of the study overall: Scalp samples also yield sequences from resident alphabeta T cells of normal skin.

In each case, RNA was isolated and then reverse transcribed into cDNA as the sequencing template. Some clones are missing from TCRdb's copy, which holds only in-frame ones; the method was immunoSEQ multiplex PCR. The sample holds roughly 75,000 clones, approximately 64% seen once. The sequence was obtained from a human donor with alopecia areata. Material: CD8+ T cells sorted from blood, obtained at week 0.

The CDR3 bases are TGCAGCGTTGAAGCAGCAGGGTCCGGGTACAATGAGCAGTTCTTC. Amino acids: CSVEAAGSGYNEQFF. The gene calls are TRBV29-1 and TRBJ2-1, with a weak D call TRBD1 (5 bases). The CDR3 has 15 residues. Germline-derived CDR1 and CDR2 are SQVTM and ANQGSEA. V lost 1 base and J 4 bases, leaving 14 bases between the germline ends.